This entry describes one T cell receptor (beta chain). This record comes from a study of T cells in localized non-small cell lung cancer. The method was immunoSEQ multiplex PCR; TCRdb's version includes in-frame clones alone and lacks a portion of them. The sample lists almost 30,000 clones, about 88% occurring once. The CDR3 extends over 14 amino acids. CDR1 SGHNT and CDR2 YYREEE come from the germline V gene (reference sequence). V trimming: 4 bases; J trimming: 4 bases; junction bases outside the gene matches: 4. The chain uses TRBV5-4 and TRBJ1-2; 10 bases align to TRBD1. Sequencing was performed on peripheral blood, taken before any cancer treatment. The clonotype originates from an older female donor with stage III squamous cell lung carcinoma. CDR3 in DNA: TGTGCCAGCAGCGTCGACAGGGGGCGCTATGGCTACACCTTC. Translation: CASSVDRGRYGYTF.